The 15 T cell receptor beta chains below were found in one sample sequenced in a study of CD4+ T cells in melanoma. The protocol was immunoSEQ multiplex PCR, while the TCRdb copy is restricted to in-frame clones and leaves out a portion. The sample shows 18,000 or so clones, 83% of them seen only once. Input material: cells from a culture (not recorded whether cultured in vitro). These receptors were obtained from a human donor with melanoma.

This clone has just one count. V gene TRBV6-1 combines with J gene TRBJ1-1; D is unclear. V lost 8 bases and J 6 bases, leaving 19 bases between the germline ends. The CDR3 covers 14 residues. CDR1 MNHNS and CDR2 SASEGT come from the germline V gene. The CDR3 nucleotides read TGTGCCAGCTATAAGGGTTGGAACTCGGCTGAAGCTTTCTTT. Protein: CASYKGWNSAEAFF.

The rearrangement links TRBV6-5 to TRBJ2-7; tentatively, D is TRBD2 (6 bases). The V end lost 4 bases, the J end lost 2 bases, and 12 bases lay between the germline ends. The CDR3 is 14 residues long. From germline, CDR1 is MNHEY and CDR2 SVGAGI. For the CDR3, the DNA is TGTGCCAGCAGTTTCAGGCGGAGGGCCTACGAGCAGTACTTC. Translating gives CASSFRRRAYEQYF.

This clone has only one observation. The V gene is TRBV9, the J gene TRBJ1-1, with TRBD1 matching 9 bases. Germline V lookup: CDR1 SGDLS, CDR2 YYNGEE. The CDR3 covers 14 residues. Germline trimming cut 0 bases from V and 11 bases from J; bases unmatched to any gene: 8. The CDR3: CASSVATTGGTAFF. The CDR3 DNA reads as TGTGCCAGCAGCGTAGCTACGACAGGGGGGACTGCTTTCTTT.

The gene calls are TRBV7-8 and TRBJ1-2; 8 bases fit TRBD1. The CDR3 has 15 amino acids. V lost 0 bases to trimming and J lost 4 bases; unmatched junction nucleotides: 4. Per the germline V gene, CDR1 is SGHVS and CDR2 is FQNEAQ. The CDR3 DNA sequence: TGTGCCAGCAGCTTAGCCGGGACAGGCTTCTATGGCTACACCTTC. Translation gives CASSLAGTGFYGYTF.

This chain uses TRBV2 with TRBJ2-5; TRBD2 matches at 12 bases. Germline V gene data show CDR1 as SNHLY and CDR2 as FYNNEI. The V and J ends lost 3 bases and 2 bases, in that order; junction bases with no gene match: 1. This CDR3 has 15 residues. The chain's CDR3 is CASSELAGGQETQYF. The CDR3 bases are TGTGCCAGCAGTGAGCTAGCGGGGGGGCAAGAGACCCAGTACTTC. The entire variable domain, with the rest obtained from reference TRBV2 and TRBJ2-5, is as follows: EPEVTQTPSHQVTQMGQEVILRCVPISNHLYFYWYRQILGQKVEFLVSFYNNEISEKSEIFDDQFSVERPDGSNFTLKIRSTKLEDSAMYFCASSELAGGQETQYFGPGTRLLVL.

The rearrangement links TRBV5-4 to TRBJ2-1; D is unresolved. The CDR3 runs 13 residues. Germline lookup yields CDR1 SGHNT and CDR2 YYREEE (reference sequence). Trimming removed 4 bases at V and 10 bases at J, with 15 bases between. The CDR3: CASSPRSFGEQFF. The DNA for the CDR3 is TGTGCCAGCAGCCCCCGGTCCTTCGGGGAGCAGTTCTTC.

This clone was recorded only once. The genes are TRBV12-5 and TRBJ1-2; no definite D call. Germline values: CDR1 LGHNT, CDR2 FRNRAP. V lost 5 bases and J lost 8, with 12 bases in between. CDR3 size: 12 residues. The chain's CDR3 is CASGHGPGGYTF. The CDR3 region has the DNA TGTGCTAGTGGTCATGGACCCGGAGGCTACACCTTC.

The chain employs TRBV6-1 and TRBJ2-5, with TRBD2 as a possible D gene (6 bases). CDR3 length: 13 residues. The ends were cut back, 7 bases at V and 2 bases at J, with 11 bases in the middle. CDR1 and CDR2 from the germline V gene are MNHNS and SASEGT. Written as DNA, the CDR3 is TGTGCCAGCATGGGGACTCCACAAGAGACCCAGTACTTC. Amino acids: CASMGTPQETQYF.

The J gene is TRBJ1-5, the V gene TRBV4-1, with D maybe TRBD1 (6 bases). The germline CDR1 and CDR2 sequences are MGHRA and YSYEKL. This CDR3 is 15 amino acids long. The V end was cut by 0 bases, the J end by 5 bases, with 11 bases between. CDR3 nucleotide sequence: TGCGCCAGCAGCCAAGACGAACAGGGTCATCAGCCCCAGCATTTT. Protein: CASSQDEQGHQPQHF.

The genes are TRBV14 and TRBJ1-1; D perhaps matches TRBD1 (6 bases). Germline CDR1 SGHDN, CDR2 FVKESK. This CDR3 contains 13 residues. Deletions cut 1 base from V and 11 bases from J, with 14 bases between. The CDR3 sequence: CASSQGRTVGAFF. The CDR3 nucleotides read TGTGCCAGCAGCCAAGGTCGGACAGTAGGGGCTTTCTTT.

The chain couples TRBV5-4 to TRBJ1-2; the D gene is possibly TRBD1 (6 bases). The CDR3 sequence is 16 residues long. V was shortened by 1 base and J by 7 bases, with 20 bases between the two germline ends. CDR1 SGHNT and CDR2 YYREEE come from the germline V gene (reference sequence). This CDR3 is CASSLINRESTPGYTF. CDR3 DNA: TGTGCCAGCAGCTTGATTAACAGGGAGTCGACCCCTGGCTACACCTTC.

The genes are TRBV5-4 and TRBJ1-1, with a tentative D call TRBD1 (6 bases). The length of the CDR3 is 13 residues. Per germline, CDR1 SGHNT and CDR2 YYREEE (reference sequence). The V and J ends lost 0 bases and 11 bases respectively, with 14 bases between them. CDR3 nucleotides: TGTGCCAGCAGCTTGGAACAGGGAAGAGAGGCTTTCTTT. It codes for CASSLEQGREAFF. The full variable domain, in which reference TRBV5-4 and TRBJ1-1 provide the parts outside the CDR3, is ETGVTQSPTHLIKTRGQQVTLRCSSQSGHNTVSWYQQALGQGPQFIFQYYREEENGRGNFPPRFSGLQFPNYSSELNVNALELDDSALYLCASSLEQGREAFFGQGTRLTVV.

The chain has TRBV2 and TRBJ2-7, with D hard to call. Germline CDR1 is SNHLY and CDR2 is FYNNEI. V dropped 4 bases and J dropped 4 bases, with 8 bases sitting between them. CDR3 length equals 12 residues. CDR3 residues: CASSGRLYEQYF. CDR3 sequence (DNA): TGTGCCAGCAGTGGCAGACTGTACGAGCAGTACTTC.

The chain has TRBV6-1 and TRBJ1-4; tentatively, D is TRBD1 (5 bases). Deletions cut 6 bases from V and 4 bases from J, with 15 bases between. The CDR3 has 15 amino acids. Germline values: CDR1 MNHNS, CDR2 SASEGT. The CDR3 loop is CASRSGGSGNEKLFF. CDR3 sequence (DNA): TGTGCCAGCAGATCCGGGGGGTCTGGTAATGAAAAACTGTTTTTT.

The V and J genes are TRBV5-5 and TRBJ2-1; TRBD1 or TRBD2 may be the D gene (6 bases each). V lost 0 bases and J lost 4, with 11 bases in between. The CDR3 spans 15 residues. CDR1 is SGHKS, CDR2 YYEKEE, per germline (reference sequence). The CDR3 DNA is TGTGCCAGCAGCTTGGTGGGGGCGGGGTACAATGAGCAGTTCTTC. This encodes CASSLVGAGYNEQFF.